These T cell receptor beta chains were read from a single sample in a study of CD8 T cells in ankylosing spondylitis. From the 5' RACE reads, TCRdb called clonotypes with MiXCR, one entry per CDR3 protein. The sample comprises under 550,000 distinct CDR3 sequences, more than 25% of which are singletons, and approximately 1% rests with the top ten. The sample consisted of blood, either unsorted or a sorted T cell fraction (not recorded which). These receptors all stem from a male donor with ankylosing spondylitis. CDR3s include the opening cysteine and the closing phenylalanine or tryptophan. A D gene is named only where the DNA matches it firmly. Only some rows state a clone size, as once, few, many or a class for expanded clones.

few,.,TRBV20-1,TRBJ1-5,CSARSVRGPYQPQHF,TGCAGTGCTAGGTCTGTAAGGGGCCCTTATCAGCCCCAGCATTTT
.,.,TRBV30,TRBJ2-7,CAWTTGQPEQYF,TGTGCCTGGACAACCGGGCAACCGGAGCAGTACTTC
.,.,TRBV20-1,TRBJ2-7,CSARGESVHEQYF,TGCAGTGCTAGAGGTGAAAGTGTTCACGAGCAGTACTTC
.,TRBD2,TRBV2,TRBJ2-1,CASSLRLAASYNEQFF,TGTGCCAGCAGTCTCCGACTAGCTGCCTCCTACAATGAGCAGTTCTTC
.,.,TRBV11-2,TRBJ1-2,CASSLTEGCTF,TGTGCCAGCAGCTTAACGGAGGGGTGCACCTTC
.,TRBD1,TRBV3-1,TRBJ1-5,CASSYGTTGGRQPQHF,TGTGCCAGCAGCTACGGTACGACAGGGGGCCGGCAGCCCCAGCATTTT
many,.,TRBV4-1,TRBJ2-1,CASSQTGMIYNEQFF,TGCGCCAGCAGCCAAACGGGTATGATTTACAATGAGCAGTTCTTC
.,.,TRBV7-9,TRBJ1-1,CASSLGAGQDGAFF,TGTGCCAGCAGCTTAGGCGCAGGGCAGGATGGAGCTTTCTTT
few,.,TRBV29-1,TRBJ1-2,CSVDSWGNYGYTF,TGCAGCGTTGACTCTTGGGGGAACTATGGCTACACCTTC
.,TRBD2,TRBV3-1,TRBJ2-5,CASSQAGGEATQYF,TGTGCCAGCAGCCAAGCGGGAGGTGAGGCTACCCAGTACTTC
.,TRBD2,TRBV29-1,TRBJ2-3,CSVVALAGDTQYF,TGCAGCGTTGTCGCACTAGCGGGGGATACGCAGTATTTT
.,.,TRBV12-3/TRBV12-4,TRBJ2-2,CASSPLGRERTGELFF,TGTGCCAGCAGTCCCCTCGGCCGGGAACGCACCGGGGAGCTGTTTTTT
.,.,TRBV9,TRBJ1-5,CASSTSGNQPQHF,TGTGCCAGCAGCACCTCAGGCAATCAGCCCCAGCATTTT
.,.,TRBV19,TRBJ1-6,CASSQAPSPLHF,TGTGCCAGTAGTCAAGCGCCATCACCCCTCCACTTT
.,TRBD2,TRBV6-2/TRBV6-3,TRBJ2-1,CASTIGLAGGAANEQFF,TGTGCCAGCACCATAGGACTAGCGGGAGGAGCAGCCAATGAGCAGTTCTTC
many,.,TRBV7-9,TRBJ2-1,CASSLASVSPNEQFF,TGTGCCAGCAGCTTAGCTAGCGTGTCCCCCAATGAGCAGTTCTTC
many,.,TRBV12-3/TRBV12-4,TRBJ1-1,CASSLAVNTEAFF,TGTGCCAGCAGCTTAGCGGTTAACACTGAAGCTTTCTTT
few,.,TRBV27,TRBJ1-4,CASSFGGGGEKLFF,TGTGCCAGCTCCTTTGGGGGTGGCGGGGAAAAACTGTTTTTT
.,.,TRBV20-1,TRBJ2-7,CSATRRGNSYEQYF,TGCAGTGCTACTCGCCGGGGAAATTCCTACGAGCAGTACTTC
few,.,TRBV11-3,TRBJ2-5,CASSPKGLRETQYF,TGTGCCAGCAGCCCGAAGGGACTTCGGGAGACCCAGTACTTC
few,TRBD1,TRBV6-1,TRBJ2-2,CASSGFPGQPNTGELFF,TGTGCCAGCAGTGGATTTCCGGGACAGCCTAACACCGGGGAGCTGTTTTTT
many,.,TRBV5-1,TRBJ1-5,CASSLDGGDQPQHF,TGCGCCAGCAGCTTGGACGGGGGAGATCAGCCCCAGCATTTT
.,.,TRBV27,TRBJ2-3,CASNYFPANTDTQYF,TGTGCCAGCAATTACTTCCCGGCCAACACAGATACGCAGTATTTT